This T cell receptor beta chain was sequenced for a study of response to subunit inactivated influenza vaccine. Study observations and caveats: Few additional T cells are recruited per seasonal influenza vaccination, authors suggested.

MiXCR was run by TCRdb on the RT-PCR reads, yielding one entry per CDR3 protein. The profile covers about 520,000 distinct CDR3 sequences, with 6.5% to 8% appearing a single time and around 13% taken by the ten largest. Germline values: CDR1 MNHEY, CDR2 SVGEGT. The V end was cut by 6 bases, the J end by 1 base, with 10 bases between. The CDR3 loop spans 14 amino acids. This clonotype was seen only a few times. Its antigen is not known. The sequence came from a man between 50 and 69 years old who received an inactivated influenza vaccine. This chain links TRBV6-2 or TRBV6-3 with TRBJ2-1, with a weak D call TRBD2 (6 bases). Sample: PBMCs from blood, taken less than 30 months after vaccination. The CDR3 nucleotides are TGTGCCAGCAGGACGGCGGGATCCTACAATGAGCAGTTCTTC. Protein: CASRTAGSYNEQFF.